One and the same sample provided the 16 T cell receptor beta chains below, sequenced in a study of blood T cell repertoires in COVID-19. This table comes from immunoSEQ multiplex PCR, and its TCRdb copy is limited to in-frame clones, with some not included. The data show some 65,000 clones, with roughly 88% seen just once and less than 20% held by the top ten. Sequenced: peripheral blood. These TCRs come from a woman older than 75 with active COVID-19.

The CDR3 reads CASSGAYADTQYF. For the CDR3, the DNA is TGTGCCAGCAGCGGGGCATATGCAGATACGCAGTATTTT. The J gene is TRBJ2-3, the V gene TRBV9; D call uncertain. V lost 3 bases and J lost 4, with 9 bases in between. This CDR3 is built from 13 residues. The germline CDR1 and CDR2 sequences are SGDLS and YYNGEE.

This chain uses TRBV5-1 with TRBJ2-3; 7 bases map to TRBD2. Trimming at V came to 5 bases and at J to 4 bases, leaving 7 bases not matched to a gene. Germline V gene data show CDR1 as SGHRS and CDR2 as YFSETQ. The length of the CDR3 is 14 residues. CDR3: CASRLLGLPDTQYF. The CDR3 DNA sequence: TGCGCCAGCAGACTACTGGGACTACCAGATACGCAGTATTTT.

V is TRBV7-8 and J is TRBJ2-1, with 9 bases matching TRBD2. V shed 5 bases, J shed 6 bases, and the junction held 8 bases outside the gene matches. This CDR3 is built from 15 residues. CDR1 and CDR2 from the germline V gene are SGHVS and FQNEAQ. CDR3 loop: CASSRRGGAGNEQFF. The CDR3 bases are TGTGCCAGCAGCCGGCGGGGGGGCGCGGGCAATGAGCAGTTCTTC.

The chain is built from TRBV12-3 or TRBV12-4 and TRBJ2-2; D unclear. The V gene lost 3 bases and the J gene lost 4 bases, with 6 bases spanning the gap. CDR3 size: 13 residues. The CDR3 spells CASSFQATGELFF. The CDR3 DNA reads TGTGCCAGCAGTTTCCAAGCCACCGGGGAGCTGTTTTTT.

J is TRBJ2-5 and V is TRBV5-1; tentatively, D is TRBD1 (5 bases). CDR3 length: 15 amino acids. The germline V gene has CDR1 SGHRS and CDR2 YFSETQ. V lost 0 bases and J lost 4, with 13 bases in between. CDR3 sequence reads: CASSLEGPRGETQYF. CDR3 nucleotides: TGCGCCAGCAGCTTGGAGGGGCCCAGAGGAGAGACCCAGTACTTC.

The chain couples TRBV28 to TRBJ2-3, with D maybe TRBD2 (6 bases). This CDR3 comprises 12 residues. Trimming took off 10 bases at V and 2 bases at J, with 10 bases between the two ends. CDR1 and CDR2 from the germline V gene are MDHEN and SYDVKM. In nucleotides, the CDR3 is TGTGCCACCCGGGGGACCACAGATACGCAGTATTTT. Translated, it gives CATRGTTDTQYF.

V gene TRBV9 combines with J gene TRBJ2-2; no clear D. V was trimmed by 2 bases and J by 3 bases, leaving 5 bases between them. The CDR3 totals 13 residues. Germline loops: CDR1 SGDLS, CDR2 YYNGEE. CDR3 nucleotide sequence: TGTGCCAGCAGCGTTTTATACACCGGGGAGCTGTTTTTT. Translating gives CASSVLYTGELFF.

This chain links TRBV6-5 with TRBJ1-1, with TRBD1 matching 8 bases. Germline V gene lookup returns CDR1 MNHEY and CDR2 SVGAGI. The V and J ends lost 2 bases and 2 bases, in that order; junction bases with no gene match: 4. The CDR3 sequence is 15 residues long. CDR3 sequence reads: CASSYQTGVNTEAFF. As DNA, the CDR3 is TGTGCCAGCAGTTACCAGACAGGGGTTAACACTGAAGCTTTCTTT.

The V call is TRBV21-1, the J call TRBJ2-5; the table calls TRBD2, which could not be checked here. TRBV21-1 counts as a pseudogene. The CDR3 sequence is 17 residues long. The CDR3 DNA reads TGTGCCAGCAGCAAAGCGCAGGTAGCGGGGAAACAAGAGACCCAGTACTTC. Its translation is CASSKAQVAGKQETQYF.

This clone was detected only once. This chain links TRBV6-1 with TRBJ2-2; 7 bases agree with TRBD2. CDR1 MNHNS and CDR2 SASEGT come from the germline V gene. This CDR3 comprises 16 residues. The trim removed 1 base at V and 5 bases at J, leaving 7 bases unmatched. CDR3 DNA: TGTGCCAGCAGTGAAGTTTGGACTAGAAGGACCGGGGAGCTGTTTTTT. It yields the protein CASSEVWTRRTGELFF.

J is TRBJ2-1 and V is TRBV5-1; weak D call: TRBD2 (5 bases). This CDR3 region has 16 residues. Looked up from germline, CDR1 is SGHRS and CDR2 is YFSETQ. V was clipped by 0 bases and J by 5 bases, with 15 bases between them. Here the CDR3 DNA reads TGCGCCAGCAGCTTGGTTCCTAGCTCCGCCAACAATGAGCAGTTCTTC. This gives the protein CASSLVPSSANNEQFF.

This clone has just one count. The genes are TRBV7-3 and TRBJ2-1, with TRBD1 as a possible D gene (6 bases). V was trimmed by 1 base and J by 9 bases, leaving 13 bases between them. From germline, CDR1 is SGHTA and CDR2 FQGTGA. The CDR3 runs to 14 residues. The DNA for the CDR3 is TGTGCCAGCAGCTTAAGTCAGGGGAGCGGTGAGCAGTTCTTC. Amino acid sequence: CASSLSQGSGEQFF.

The chain is built from TRBV18 and TRBJ1-2; D unclear. From germline, CDR1 is KGHSH and CDR2 LQKENI. Trimming shortened V by 5 bases and J by 8 bases, and 12 bases separated the two germline ends. The CDR3 totals 12 residues. CDR3 DNA sequence: TGTGCCAGCTCAGCCCGGGAAGGCGGCTACACCTTC. The encoded protein is CASSAREGGYTF. The complete variable domain, with remaining parts taken from reference TRBV18 and TRBJ1-2, reads NAGVMQNPRHLVRRRGQEARLRCSPMKGHSHVYWYRQLPEEGLKFMVYLQKENIIDESGMPKERFSAEFPKEGPSILRIQQVVRGDSAAYFCASSAREGGYTFGSGTRLTVV.

The chain combines TRBV9 with TRBJ2-7; TRBD1 matches 8 bases. There are 14 residues in the CDR3. The V gene's germline CDR1 is SGDLS and CDR2 YYNGEE. The junction had 5 bases not matched to a gene; V was cut back by 4 bases and J by 2 bases. The CDR3: CASSPGGETYEQYF. In DNA, the CDR3 is TGTGCCAGCAGCCCAGGGGGCGAGACCTACGAGCAGTACTTC.

CDR3 bases: TGCAGTGCTAGTGAAGCGGGGGGGGCAGATACGCAGTATTTT. It translates to CSASEAGGADTQYF. This chain links TRBV20-1 with TRBJ2-3; 10 bases are shared with TRBD2. V gave up 3 bases and J gave up 4 bases; unmatched junction bases: 4. CDR1 is DFQATT and CDR2 is SNEGSKA in the germline V gene (reference sequence). The CDR3 covers 14 residues.

The V and J genes are TRBV6-5 and TRBJ2-3; 7 positions match TRBD2. After removal of 8 bases from V and 9 bases from J, the junction contained 5 bases not matched to a gene. CDR3 length: 11 residues. Germline CDR1 reads MNHEY; CDR2 reads SVGAGI. The CDR3 reads CASGTSETQYF. The CDR3 region has the DNA TGTGCCAGCGGAACTAGCGAAACGCAGTATTTT.